Below, 3 T cell receptor beta chains from the same sample are listed, as sequenced in a study of T cells in Graves' hyperthyroidism and ophthalmopathy. The CDR3 regions of TCR beta were amplified from RNA transcripts. HTBI primers were employed in a first-round RT-PCR of the TCR CDR3. One entry per CDR3 protein, called by TCRdb with MiXCR from the multiplex PCR reads. The sample has hundreds of thousands of distinct CDR3 sequences, roughly a quarter seen once; the top ten hold about 10%. Input material: blood. These receptors were obtained from a woman in her 30s with Graves' ophthalmopathy.

This clonotype was counted at least ten times. The chain carries TRBV4-3 and TRBJ2-7, with D perhaps given as TRBD1 or TRBD2 (5 bases each). Per germline, CDR1 LGHNA and CDR2 YSLEER. This CDR3 spans 13 amino acids. Trimming left V 0 bases short and J 3 bases short, with 6 bases between. This CDR3 is CASSQDGGYEQYF. The CDR3 DNA reads TGCGCCAGCAGCCAAGATGGGGGCTACGAGCAGTACTTC.

This clonotype was counted many times. J is TRBJ1-2 and V is TRBV12-3 or TRBV12-4; D ambiguous. The length of the CDR3 is 13 residues. V was clipped by 2 bases and J by 6 bases, with 10 bases between them. The CDR3 region has the DNA TGTGCCAGCAGTTTATACTTAAATCATGGCTACACCTTC. Residues: CASSLYLNHGYTF.

On this clonotype itself: One junction end disagrees with the germline gene, perhaps due to a read error. The chain couples TRBV7-8 to TRBJ2-5; no reliable D call. CDR1 is SGHVS, CDR2 FQNEAQ, per germline. This CDR3 comprises 15 residues. CDR3 amino acids: CASSLERSFEQPPDF. The DNA of the CDR3 is TGTGCCAGCAGCTTAGAGAGATCGTTTGAGCAGCCCCCGGACTTC.